The clone carrying this TCR beta chain was detected many times. Its cognate antigen is unknown. The sample comes from a study of cytomegalovirus exposure and HLA in healthy donors. At the level of the study: A subsequent analysis reported that the roughly 120 validation repertoires were produced on the same platform that had also been used for the 666 first-cohort repertoires. Study observations and caveats: Associated with cytomegalovirus, according to the listing, were some 150 TCR beta chains. In the approximately 120 validation repertoires, a later analysis found that first-cohort TCR clusters tended to co-occur. Most observed TCR sequences were rare, whereas some public TCRs were detected in many donors.

The CDR3 sequence is 13 residues long. The V gene lost 4 bases and the J gene lost 0 bases, with 6 bases spanning the gap. Looked up from germline, CDR1 is SNHLY and CDR2 is FYNNEI. Only in-frame clones appear in the TCRdb table, and some are missing; sequencing was by immunoSEQ multiplex PCR. The data hold 200,000 to 250,000 clones, with 65% to 85% observed a single time. The chain has TRBV2 and TRBJ1-1; D gene ambiguous. The sequence was obtained from a woman aged 25 to 39 in good health and CMV-seropositive. Source material: PBMCs. The CDR3 loop reads CASSAQMNTEAFF. The DNA of the CDR3 is TGTGCCAGCAGTGCGCAGATGAACACTGAAGCTTTCTTT.